This passage covers 19 T cell receptor beta chains from one sample sequenced in a study of graft-versus-host responses after intestinal transplantation. Assay used: immunoSEQ multiplex PCR; TCRdb lists only in-frame clones, some missing. Of over 80,000 clones listed, about nine tenths are singletons. Their antigens remain unidentified. The starting material was unstimulated CD4+ T cells sorted from spleen or lymph node cells, obtained before transplant. The receptors shown here come from a human donor who was the organ donor for an intestinal transplant.

V gene TRBV6-5 combines with J gene TRBJ2-1; possibly TRBD2 for D (6 bases). Trimming took 0 bases from V and 4 from J, leaving 13 bases between them. CDR1 MNHEY and CDR2 SVGAGI come from the germline V gene. The length of the CDR3 is 16 residues. The CDR3: CASSYSAGGFYNEQFF. CDR3 DNA: TGTGCCAGCAGTTACTCGGCCGGGGGATTTTACAATGAGCAGTTCTTC.

The J gene is TRBJ2-4, the V gene TRBV20-1; no firm D call. Trimming shortened V by 1 base and J by 13 bases, and 8 bases separated the two germline ends. The length of the CDR3 is 10 residues. CDR1 DFQATT and CDR2 SNEGSKA come from the germline V gene (reference sequence). CDR3 sequence (DNA): TGCAGTGCTAGAGTAGAAGTCCAGTACTTC. Translated: CSARVEVQYF.

The chain links TRBV14 to TRBJ2-7; D is possibly TRBD1 (5 bases). CDR1 and CDR2 (germline): SGHDN, FVKESK. The ends were cut back, 2 bases at V and 0 bases at J, with 14 bases in the middle. This CDR3 has 16 residues. CDR3 DNA: TGTGCCAGCAGCCAAAGCAGGGATTGGGCCTCCTACGAGCAGTACTTC. Translated: CASSQSRDWASYEQYF. Combining the CDR3 with reference TRBV14 and TRBJ2-7 gives the whole variable domain EAGVTQFPSHSVIEKGQTVTLRCDPISGHDNLYWYRRVMGKEIKFLLHFVKESKQDESGMPNNRFLAERTGGTYSTLKVQPAELEDSGVYFCASSQSRDWASYEQYFGPGTRLTVT.

V usage is TRBV7-9 and J usage is TRBJ2-1, with D possibly matching TRBD2 (6 bases). The CDR3 is 16 residues long. Trimming stripped 2 bases from V and 1 base from J, with 12 bases between. Germline V gives CDR1 SEHNR, CDR2 FQNEAQ (reference sequence). CDR3 bases: TGTGCCAGCAGCTTACGTTCAGGGAGGTCCTACAATGAGCAGTTCTTC. Translated: CASSLRSGRSYNEQFF.

The CDR3 DNA is TGTGCCAGCAGGCCGGACAGGGGGGCTGTAGAGACCCAGTACTTC. This translates into CASRPDRGAVETQYF. The chain uses TRBV7-9 and TRBJ2-5; TRBD1 matches at 10 bases. The CDR3 sequence is 15 residues long. V shed 6 bases and J 4 bases; nucleotides not matched to a gene: 8. Germline V gene lookup returns CDR1 SEHNR and CDR2 FQNEAQ (reference sequence).

The chain has TRBV4-2 and TRBJ2-1; perhaps TRBD1 as D (7 bases). Germline V gene sequence: CDR1 LGHNA, CDR2 YNFKEQ. V was trimmed by 0 bases and J by 5 bases, leaving 17 bases between them. This CDR3 is 17 amino acids long. The CDR3 coding sequence is TGTGCCAGCAGCCAAGAAGGAGGGACAGCGTTTGACAATGAGCAGTTCTTC. Its translation: CASSQEGGTAFDNEQFF.

This clone occurred a few times. This chain connects TRBV5-5 to TRBJ1-4, with a weak D call TRBD1 (6 bases). Trimming removed 4 bases from V and 5 bases from J, with 15 bases in between. The CDR3 is 15 residues long. Per germline, CDR1 SGHKS and CDR2 YYEKEE (reference sequence). The DNA of the CDR3 is TGTGCCAGCAGCCCCACCGGGGGGGGCAATGAAAAACTGTTTTTT. Its protein product is CASSPTGGGNEKLFF.

The chain joins TRBV4-2 to TRBJ1-2; 9 nucleotides align to TRBD1. The CDR3 extends over 14 amino acids. Per the germline V gene, CDR1 is LGHNA and CDR2 is YNFKEQ. V lost 4 bases to trimming and J lost 0 bases; unmatched junction nucleotides: 0. CDR3 region: CASSRDRANYGYTF. CDR3 nucleotide sequence: TGTGCCAGCAGCCGGGACAGGGCTAACTATGGCTACACCTTC.

The rearrangement links TRBV5-1 to TRBJ2-1; 8 positions match TRBD2. Looked up from germline, CDR1 is SGHRS and CDR2 is YFSETQ. With V trimmed by 0 bases and J by 4 bases, 3 bases remained unmatched. This CDR3 has 15 amino acids. The CDR3 region is CASSLEGLVYNEQFF. The CDR3 DNA is TGCGCCAGCAGCTTGGAGGGACTAGTGTACAATGAGCAGTTCTTC.

The CDR3 here is CASSVSPGGNGYTF. Here the CDR3 DNA reads TGTGCCAGCAGCGTATCCCCAGGGGGCAATGGCTACACCTTC. The chain is built from TRBV9 and TRBJ1-2; 8 positions agree with TRBD1. CDR3 size: 14 residues. With V trimmed by 1 base and J by 6 bases, 5 bases remained unmatched. The germline V gene has CDR1 SGDLS and CDR2 YYNGEE.

The chain employs TRBV7-9 and TRBJ2-7; weak D call: TRBD1 (7 bases). Germline-derived CDR1 and CDR2 are SEHNR and FQNEAQ (reference sequence). The CDR3 has 14 amino acids. Trimming removed 1 base at V and 2 bases at J, with 9 bases between. The CDR3 coding sequence is TGTGCCAGCAGCTTAGGCAGGGGGGCCTACGAGCAGTACTTC. Residues: CASSLGRGAYEQYF.

This chain links TRBV5-4 with TRBJ2-7; tentatively, D is TRBD1 (6 bases). The V end lost 3 bases, the J end lost 2 bases, and 12 bases lay between the germline ends. Germline CDR1 SGHNT, CDR2 YYREEE (reference sequence). The CDR3 runs 14 residues. The CDR3 DNA is TGTGCCAGCAGCTGGACGACAGGAACCTACGAGCAGTACTTC. Amino acids: CASSWTTGTYEQYF.

The V call is TRBV19, the J call TRBJ1-5; no definite D call. The germline V and J ends were trimmed by 5 bases and 0 bases, with 14 bases remaining between them. This CDR3 region has 16 residues. CDR1 and CDR2 from the germline V gene are LNHDA and SQIVND (reference sequence). CDR3 nucleotide sequence: TGTGCCAGTAGTCTGTCTCAGGTACCTAGCAATCAGCCCCAGCATTTT. Translating gives CASSLSQVPSNQPQHF. Combining the CDR3 with reference TRBV19 and TRBJ1-5 gives the whole variable domain DGGITQSPKYLFRKEGQNVTLSCEQNLNHDAMYWYRQDPGQGLRLIYYSQIVNDFQKGDIAEGYSVSREKKESFPLTVTSAQKNPTAFYLCASSLSQVPSNQPQHFGDGTRLSIL.

In this sample, this clone turned up once. This chain links TRBV4-1 with TRBJ1-6; D not resolved. This CDR3 is built from 13 residues. Trimming cost V 0 bases and J 14 bases, with 11 bases left between them. Per germline, CDR1 MGHRA and CDR2 YSYEKL. CDR3 in DNA: TGCGCCAGCAGCCAAGAGCCTCGAGGCACCCTCCACTTT. Encoded protein: CASSQEPRGTLHF.

This clone was detected a few times. The chain uses TRBV4-3 and TRBJ2-1, with 11 bases that match TRBD2. Losses at the gene ends were 4 bases for V and 9 bases for J; bases not matched to a gene: 8. Per germline, CDR1 LGHNA and CDR2 YSLEER. The CDR3 loop spans 15 amino acids. Here the CDR3 reads CASSLGLAGGREQFF. The CDR3 DNA sequence: TGCGCCAGCAGCCTGGGATTAGCGGGGGGGCGTGAGCAGTTCTTC.

The chain joins TRBV4-3 to TRBJ1-1, with TRBD1 as a possible D gene (5 bases). Trimming shortened V by 0 bases and J by 5 bases, and 13 bases separated the two germline ends. The CDR3 has 15 amino acids. CDR1 and CDR2 from the germline V gene are LGHNA and YSLEER. The CDR3 spells CASSQDGDTGTEAFF. The CDR3 DNA is TGCGCCAGCAGCCAAGATGGTGACACAGGAACTGAAGCTTTCTTT.

CDR3 protein: CASSIPQDTRSEQYF. The DNA for the CDR3 is TGCGCCAGCAGCATACCACAGGACACGAGAAGCGAGCAGTACTTC. The rearrangement links TRBV5-1 to TRBJ2-7, with TRBD1 as a possible D gene (5 bases). The CDR3 has 15 amino acids. V was clipped by 4 bases and J by 6 bases, with 20 bases between them. The germline gives CDR1 SGHRS, CDR2 YFSETQ.

The rearrangement links TRBV28 to TRBJ2-7; 8 positions match TRBD1. Germline trimming cut 4 bases from V and 1 base from J; bases unmatched to any gene: 6. There are 15 residues in the CDR3. Germline V CDR1 and CDR2: MDHEN, SYDVKM. In DNA form, the CDR3 reads TGTGCCAGCAGTTCCCAGACAGGGGTTTCCTACGAGCAGTACTTC. Translated: CASSSQTGVSYEQYF.

In its sample, this clone was seen once. This chain joins TRBV6-1 and TRBJ1-5; 7 bases are shared with TRBD1. The V gene's germline CDR1 is MNHNS and CDR2 SASEGT. The ends lost 6 bases at V and 0 bases at J; junction bases unmatched: 5. The CDR3 has 15 amino acids. The CDR3 loop reads CASRHRGASNQPQHF. The DNA of the CDR3 is TGTGCCAGCAGACACAGGGGCGCTAGCAATCAGCCCCAGCATTTT.